Below are 16 T cell receptor beta chains sequenced from a single sample in a study of T cells in localized non-small cell lung cancer. Assay used: immunoSEQ multiplex PCR; TCRdb lists only in-frame clones, some missing. The sample has roughly 2,100 clones, more than 20% seen once. Source: lung tumor tissue, taken before any cancer treatment. The origin of the receptors is a woman between 35 and 75 years old with stage II squamous cell lung carcinoma.

This clone turned up a few times. The rearrangement links TRBV4-1 to TRBJ2-7, with TRBD2 as a possible D gene (6 bases). Germline lookup yields CDR1 MGHRA and CDR2 YSYEKL. V was cut by 0 bases and J by 9 bases, with 18 bases left in between. The CDR3 length is 15 residues. CDR3 sequence: CASSQDSGRTGRQYF. In DNA form, the CDR3 reads TGCGCCAGCAGCCAAGATAGCGGACGGACGGGGAGGCAGTACTTC.

The J gene is TRBJ1-2, the V gene TRBV29-1; weak D call: TRBD1 (5 bases). The CDR3 is 10 residues long. From germline, CDR1 is SQVTM and CDR2 ANQGSEA. V lost 6 bases and J 7 bases, leaving 9 bases between the germline ends. The DNA for the CDR3 is TGCAGCGTGGGGACGGGTGGCTACACCTTC. Amino acids: CSVGTGGYTF.

Only one count was recorded for this clone. The V call is TRBV19, the J call TRBJ1-5, with 7 bases matching TRBD1. V lost 3 bases, J lost 7 bases, and 3 bases stayed unmatched. CDR3 length equals 13 residues. Germline loops: CDR1 LNHDA, CDR2 SQIVND (reference sequence). The CDR3 region has the DNA TGTGCCAGTAGTATGGCAGGGGGACAGCCCCAGCATTTT. This sequence encodes CASSMAGGQPQHF.

The V gene is TRBV19, the J gene TRBJ1-4; D is unresolved. This CDR3 is 15 amino acids long. V shed 4 bases and J shed 8 bases, with 17 bases lying between them. CDR1 is LNHDA and CDR2 is SQIVND in the germline V gene (reference sequence). The CDR3 DNA reads TGTGCCAGTAGTACCTACAGCGTCGAGGAGGAAAAACTGTTTTTT. Translating gives CASSTYSVEEEKLFF.

The rearrangement links TRBV19 to TRBJ1-5, with 7 bases matching TRBD1. The germline gives CDR1 LNHDA, CDR2 SQIVND (reference sequence). The ends lost 4 bases at V and 0 bases at J; junction bases unmatched: 18. The CDR3 has 20 amino acids. The DNA of the CDR3 is TGTGCCAGTAGTAGGGGTCCGGGACAGAGCACCCCCTATAGCAATCAGCCCCAGCATTTT. It codes for CASSRGPGQSTPYSNQPQHF.

In its sample, this clone is medium-sized (0.01 to 0.1%). The chain carries TRBV11-3 and TRBJ2-2; 7 bases are a match to TRBD1. The CDR3 has 14 residues. The J segment lost 1 base and the V segment lost 8 bases, leaving 4 bases of the junction unmatched. CDR1 and CDR2 (germline): SGHNT, YENEEA. The CDR3 DNA follows: TGTGCCAGCGGACGACAGGGGAACACCGGGGAGCTGTTTTTT. As protein: CASGRQGNTGELFF.

By its share, this clone is medium-sized. The chain recombines TRBV9 with TRBJ2-2, with D unclear. The CDR3 consists of 14 residues. Germline CDR1 reads SGDLS; CDR2 reads YYNGEE. Trimming took off 3 bases at V and 4 bases at J, with 10 bases between the two ends. CDR3 DNA sequence: TGTGCCAGCAGCGAGAGTTCTGGCACCGGGGAGCTGTTTTTT. Its protein is CASSESSGTGELFF.

This clone counts as medium-sized. This chain connects TRBV11-3 to TRBJ1-6, with a possible D match to TRBD1 (6 bases). The V and J ends lost 4 bases and 6 bases respectively, with 13 bases between them. Germline V CDR1 and CDR2: SGHNT, YENEEA. The CDR3 consists of 15 residues. The CDR3 loop is CASSSLTGSNSPLHF. The DNA of the CDR3 is TGTGCCAGCAGCTCGTTAACAGGGTCTAATTCACCCCTCCACTTT.

In this sample, this clone turned up a few times. The CDR3, as DNA: TGTGCCAGCAGTTTTCTGGGGCAGCCCCAGCATTTT. It yields the protein CASSFLGQPQHF. The rearrangement links TRBV28 to TRBJ1-5, with D uncertain. CDR1 is MDHEN, CDR2 SYDVKM, per germline. V was cut by 3 bases and J by 7 bases, with 7 bases left in between. This CDR3 region has 12 residues.

The chain has TRBV19 and TRBJ2-3; D possibly matches TRBD1 or TRBD2 (6 bases each). The CDR3 sequence is 14 residues long. Trimming took 1 base from V and 8 from J, leaving 13 bases between them. Germline V lookup: CDR1 LNHDA, CDR2 SQIVND (reference sequence). CDR3 DNA: TGTGCCAGTAGTATAGCGGGGGCCGACGGTACGCAGTATTTT. This encodes CASSIAGADGTQYF.

This clone counts as medium-sized. The chain employs TRBV6-8 and TRBJ1-5; D is undetermined. Trimming cost V 0 bases and J 3 bases, with 6 bases left between them. This CDR3 is 14 amino acids long. Germline V CDR1 and CDR2: MNHGY, SAAAGT. The CDR3 DNA follows: TGTGCCAGCAGTTACTCAGGTCCCAATCAGCCCCAGCATTTT. It specifies CASSYSGPNQPQHF.

This clone has only a few counts. The V call is TRBV27, the J call TRBJ1-1, with D tentatively TRBD1 (5 bases). V lost 6 bases, J lost 9 bases, and 23 bases lay in between. The CDR3 consists of 15 residues. The germline V gene has CDR1 MNHEY and CDR2 SMNVEV (reference sequence). CDR3 residues: CASRDLDRDLTKAFF. The CDR3 coding sequence is TGTGCCAGCAGAGACTTAGACCGGGACTTAACAAAAGCTTTCTTT.

In this sample, this clone turned up a few times. CDR3 residues: CASTAGAAEAFF. The CDR3 DNA reads TGTGCCAGCACCGCCGGGGCGGCTGAAGCTTTCTTT. The chain couples TRBV12-5 to TRBJ1-1, with a weak D call TRBD1 (5 bases). The V gene's germline CDR1 is LGHNT and CDR2 FRNRAP. This CDR3 has 12 amino acids.

The sample holds a few counts of this clone. The rearrangement links TRBV28 to TRBJ1-1; 8 positions match TRBD1. The V segment lost 6 bases and the J segment 5 bases; nucleotides outside the gene matches: 14. The CDR3 runs 16 residues. Germline V gene sequence: CDR1 MDHEN, CDR2 SYDVKM. The CDR3 nucleotides are TGTGCCAGCAGACCCGCGGTGGGAACAGGGGGGACTGAAGCTTTCTTT. Its translation: CASRPAVGTGGTEAFF. Full variable domain (remainder filled in from reference TRBV28 and TRBJ1-1): DVKVTQSSRYLVKRTGEKVFLECVQDMDHENMFWYRQDPGLGLRLIYFSYDVKMKEKGDIPEGYSVSREKKERFSLILESASTNQTSMYLCASRPAVGTGGTEAFFGQGTRLTVV.

The chain uses TRBV5-1 and TRBJ2-7, with a weak D call TRBD2 (6 bases). CDR3 length equals 15 residues. The V gene's germline CDR1 is SGHRS and CDR2 YFSETQ. V was cut by 1 base and J by 4 bases, with 15 bases left in between. Written as DNA, the CDR3 is TGCGCCAGCAGCTTGACGACCCAGGGACTTTACGAGCAGTACTTC. Its protein product is CASSLTTQGLYEQYF.

This rearrangement joins TRBV25-1 to TRBJ2-2; D call uncertain. Looked up from germline, CDR1 is MGHDK and CDR2 is SYGVNS. Trimming took off 10 bases at V and 2 bases at J, with 17 bases between the two ends. The CDR3 length is 15 residues. In DNA form, the CDR3 reads TGTGCCACCACCGGACCTGGGGTTAACACCGGGGAGCTGTTTTTT. Translation gives CATTGPGVNTGELFF.